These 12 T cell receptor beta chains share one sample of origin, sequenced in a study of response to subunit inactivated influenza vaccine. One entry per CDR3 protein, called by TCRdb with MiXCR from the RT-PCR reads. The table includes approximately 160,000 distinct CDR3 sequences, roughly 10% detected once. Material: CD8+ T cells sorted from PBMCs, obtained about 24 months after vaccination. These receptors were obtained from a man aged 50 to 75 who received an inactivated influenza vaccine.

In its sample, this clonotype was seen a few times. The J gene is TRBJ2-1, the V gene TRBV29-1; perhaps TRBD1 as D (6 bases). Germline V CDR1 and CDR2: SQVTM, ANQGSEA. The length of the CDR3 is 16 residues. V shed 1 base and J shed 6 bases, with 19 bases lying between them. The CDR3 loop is CSVEALQGSRINEQFF. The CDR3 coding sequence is TGCAGCGTTGAAGCTCTACAGGGTTCTAGGATCAATGAGCAGTTCTTC.

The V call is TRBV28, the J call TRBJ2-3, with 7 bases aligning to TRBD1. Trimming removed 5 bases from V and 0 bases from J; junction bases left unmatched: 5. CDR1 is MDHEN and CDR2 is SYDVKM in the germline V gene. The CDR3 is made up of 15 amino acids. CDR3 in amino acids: CASSPGTASTDTQYF. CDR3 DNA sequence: TGTGCCAGCAGTCCCGGGACAGCTAGCACAGATACGCAGTATTTT.

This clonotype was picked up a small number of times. CDR3 sequence: CASTDGLYNEQFF. Written as DNA, the CDR3 is TGTGCCAGCACCGACGGACTGTACAATGAGCAGTTCTTC. The J gene is TRBJ2-1, the V gene TRBV11-2; a possible D gene is TRBD2 (5 bases). This CDR3 has 13 amino acids. Germline V CDR1 and CDR2: SGHAT, FQNNGV. With 7 bases removed from V and 4 bases from J, the gap between germline ends came to 11 bases.

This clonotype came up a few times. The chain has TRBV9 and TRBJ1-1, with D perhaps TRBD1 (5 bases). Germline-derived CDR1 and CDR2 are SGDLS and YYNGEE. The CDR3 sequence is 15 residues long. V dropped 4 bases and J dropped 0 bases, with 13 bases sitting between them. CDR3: CASSPPEGLNTEAFF. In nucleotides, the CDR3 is TGTGCCAGCAGCCCACCCGAGGGGTTGAACACTGAAGCTTTCTTT.

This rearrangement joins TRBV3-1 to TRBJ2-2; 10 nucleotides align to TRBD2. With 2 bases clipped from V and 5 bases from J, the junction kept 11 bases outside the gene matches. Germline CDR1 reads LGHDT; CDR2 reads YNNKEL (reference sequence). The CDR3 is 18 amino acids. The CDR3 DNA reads TGTGCCAGCAGCCAACTATCCCCTAGCGGGAGTTTAACCGGGGAGCTGTTTTTT. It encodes CASSQLSPSGSLTGELFF.

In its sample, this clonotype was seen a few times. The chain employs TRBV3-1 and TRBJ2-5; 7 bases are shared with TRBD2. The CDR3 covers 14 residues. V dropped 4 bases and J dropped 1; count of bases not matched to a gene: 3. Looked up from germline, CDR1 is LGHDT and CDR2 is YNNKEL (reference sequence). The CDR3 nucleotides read TGTGCCAGCAGCCCCGAGCGGGGCCAAGAGACCCAGTACTTC. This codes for CASSPERGQETQYF.

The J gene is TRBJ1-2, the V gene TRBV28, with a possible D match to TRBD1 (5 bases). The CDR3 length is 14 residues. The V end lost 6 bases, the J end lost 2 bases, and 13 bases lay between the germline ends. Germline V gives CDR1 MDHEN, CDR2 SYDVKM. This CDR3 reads CASSYFRGNYGYTF. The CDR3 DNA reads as TGTGCCAGCAGCTATTTTCGGGGCAACTATGGCTACACCTTC.

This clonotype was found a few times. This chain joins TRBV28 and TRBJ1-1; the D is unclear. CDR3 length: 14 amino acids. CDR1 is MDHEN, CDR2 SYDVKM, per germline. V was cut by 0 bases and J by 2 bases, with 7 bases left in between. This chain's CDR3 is CASSLWPANTEAFF. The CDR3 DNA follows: TGTGCCAGCAGTTTATGGCCGGCAAACACTGAAGCTTTCTTT.

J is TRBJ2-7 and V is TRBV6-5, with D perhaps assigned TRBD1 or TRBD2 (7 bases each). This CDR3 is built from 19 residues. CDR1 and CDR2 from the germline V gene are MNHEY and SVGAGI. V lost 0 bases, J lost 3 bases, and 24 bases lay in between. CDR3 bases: TGTGCCAGCAGTTACTCAATCCGGCAGGGGGGGGCTTTGATCTACGAGCAGTACTTC. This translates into CASSYSIRQGGALIYEQYF.

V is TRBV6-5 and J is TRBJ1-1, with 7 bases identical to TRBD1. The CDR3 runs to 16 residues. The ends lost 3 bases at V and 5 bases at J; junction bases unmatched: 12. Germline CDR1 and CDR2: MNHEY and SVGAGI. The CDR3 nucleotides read TGTGCCAGCAGTTATGGGATGCGACAGGGTGGTACTGAAGCTTTCTTT. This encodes CASSYGMRQGGTEAFF.

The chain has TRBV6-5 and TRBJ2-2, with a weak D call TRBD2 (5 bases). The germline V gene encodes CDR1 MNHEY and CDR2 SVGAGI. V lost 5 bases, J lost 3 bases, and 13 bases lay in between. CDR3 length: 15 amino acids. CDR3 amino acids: CASSHLSGHTGELFF. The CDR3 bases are TGTGCCAGCAGTCACCTGAGCGGACACACCGGGGAGCTGTTTTTT.

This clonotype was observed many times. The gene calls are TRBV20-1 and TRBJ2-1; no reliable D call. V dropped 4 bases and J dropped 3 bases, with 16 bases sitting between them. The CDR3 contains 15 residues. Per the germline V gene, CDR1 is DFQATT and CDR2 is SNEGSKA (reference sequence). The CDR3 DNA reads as TGCAGTGCTACCGCCGCCGAGGAAGACTACAATGAGCAGTTCTTC. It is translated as CSATAAEEDYNEQFF.